This T cell receptor beta chain was observed in a study of regulatory T cells in long-lasting Graves disease. Arm-PCR of CDR3 regions with iRepertoire HTBI primers generated TCR beta libraries. Per the study methods: From all samples, identification returned 12 to 15 TRBJ and 60 or so TRBV segments. MiXCR, applied by TCRdb to the multiplex PCR reads, yields one record per CDR3 protein. The V and J calls were not made by the authors but by TCRdb's processing. This table has a few hundred thousand distinct CDR3 sequences, around 21% appearing once. The time point was: persistent/refractory GD, antithyroid drugs over 5 years with positive TRAb. Isolated PBMC RNA provided the starting material for the TCR library. Graves' disease diagnoses followed American Thyroid Association guidelines. CDR1 MNHEY and CDR2 SMNVEV come from the germline V gene (reference sequence). This CDR3 is built from 18 residues. The ends lost 6 bases at V and 6 bases at J; junction bases unmatched: 18.

The table lists this clonotype with a count of one. The antigen is not known. General observations from the study: Lower TCR diversity was seen in persistent Graves' patients than in newly diagnosed ones.

The source of this sequence is a female donor with Graves disease. The sequencing used peripheral blood mononuclear cells (PBMCs), collected when the disease was refractory, from a patient treated with antithyroid drugs. This chain connects TRBV27 to TRBJ2-1; 9 nucleotides match TRBD2. CDR3 DNA sequence: TGTGCCAGCAGCCCCCTCCAGGTGGCTAGCGGGACCGTCAATGAGCAGTTCTTC. This codes for CASSPLQVASGTVNEQFF.